The clone carrying this TCR beta chain was seen only a few times. As yet, its antigen is unknown. Expressed TCRB transcripts were sequenced because the isolated RNA had all been reverse transcribed beforehand. Produced via immunoSEQ multiplex PCR; TCRdb's table is partial and in-frame only. Of 630,000 or so clones listed, over 12% are singletons. These data are taken from a study of beta chain features in type 1 diabetes. About the research overall: The patients were much like the healthy donors in age, gender and cell yields. Study conclusions and caveats: Moderately but significantly shorter TCRB CDR3s were found in Type 1 diabetes patients in all four CD4+ subsets.

The CDR3 has 14 amino acids. Losses at the gene ends were 6 bases for V and 4 bases for J; bases not matched to a gene: 5. The V gene's germline CDR1 is MNHNS and CDR2 SASEGT. This sequence joins TRBV6-1 and TRBJ2-2; 7 bases fit TRBD1. The sequence derives from a man between 18 and 35 years old with type 1 diabetes. The sample comprised naive CD4+ T cells from blood. The CDR3 sequence is CASRGQPATGELFF. The CDR3 DNA reads TGTGCCAGCAGGGGACAGCCAGCCACCGGGGAGCTGTTTTTT.